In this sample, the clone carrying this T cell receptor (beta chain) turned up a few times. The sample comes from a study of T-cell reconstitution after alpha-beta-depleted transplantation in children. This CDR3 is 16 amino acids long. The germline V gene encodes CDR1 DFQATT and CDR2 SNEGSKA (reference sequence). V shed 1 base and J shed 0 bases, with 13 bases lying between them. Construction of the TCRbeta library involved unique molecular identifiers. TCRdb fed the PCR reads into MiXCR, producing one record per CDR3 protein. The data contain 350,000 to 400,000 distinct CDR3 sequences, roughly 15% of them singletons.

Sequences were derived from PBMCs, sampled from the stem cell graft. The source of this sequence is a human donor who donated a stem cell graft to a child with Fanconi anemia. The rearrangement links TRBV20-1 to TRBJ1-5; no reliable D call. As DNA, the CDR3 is TGCAGTGCTAGAGGGGGAGTAGGATATAGCAATCAGCCCCAGCATTTT. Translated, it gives CSARGGVGYSNQPQHF.